This T cell receptor (beta chain) was captured in a study of blood T cell repertoires in COVID-19 (dated by TCRdb to about 2020). For the wider study: Samples from collaborators originated in the United States, Italy and Spain and spanned both the acute and convalescent phases of COVID-19. The repertoires were released in a freely available public database intended as a resource for research on the immune response to SARS-CoV-2. Where available, HLA class I and class II types were taken from metadata supplied by the sample provider and were not determined by assay-based typing. Deeply sampled blood TCRbeta repertoires from subjects exposed to, actively infected with, or recovered from COVID-19 were included in the dataset. The material from the prospective study consisted of cDNA or gDNA derived from T cells, B-cell-depleted T cells, or PBMCs. A de-identified subject ID, COVID-19 status, age in years and sex were almost always included in the sample metadata. Samples came from the ongoing ImmuneRACE study (first 160 participants) plus 1,254 subjects from 6 global collaborators.

The immunoSEQ Assay, a bias-controlled multiplex PCR, was used to amplify TCRbeta CDR3 regions from genomic DNA. In the source study's methods: Nucleated cell counts per sample were estimated from amplification of reference gene primers within the assay. To quantify the absolute abundance of each unique TCRbeta CDR3 rearrangement, sequence reads were collapsed and filtered. For each sample, productive Simpson clonality was calculated as the square root of Simpson's diversity index over productive rearrangements. TCRdb's version of the immuneACCESS table is confined to in-frame rearrangements and falls short of the full clone set. An unresolved V gene accounts for under half of the shortfall where checked; the remainder is of unknown origin. The V and J calls and the clone size are those of that table, but D and trimming were determined from the DNA. Across this sample there are approximately 140,000 clones, with around nine tenths seen only once. Roughly 2% of the sample is in the top ten clones.

Collaborating institutions collected whole blood in K2EDTA tubes following their own protocols. For TCRbeta analysis, collaborator samples were shipped as frozen whole blood, as isolated PBMCs, or as DNA extracted from either sample type. What the work shows at the level of the full study, not this receptor alone: Clinical and demographic metadata were provided uncurated, with the amount varying by source and participant.

This clone has a handful of counts. It lacks a known antigen. No clone much larger than this one lies a single base away; base qualities are absent. This sequence was found in a human donor in a cohort sampled during active COVID-19. The specimen was peripheral blood.

The base sequence is TGTGCCTGGAGAGGGACAGGTGCTCAAGCTTTCTTT. Its translation reads: CAWRGTGAQAFF. Recombination joined TRBV30 with TRBJ1-1; 8 nucleotides in the junction match TRBD1. In the germline V gene (reference sequence), CDR1 corresponds to GTSNPN and CDR2 to SVGIG. Ends trimmed: V by 3 bases, J by 9 bases; bases unmatched to a gene: 6. The CDR3 runs 12 amino acids, cysteine and phenylalanine included. Left in the record is the CDR3 DNA by itself, 36 bases read in frame from the first base.